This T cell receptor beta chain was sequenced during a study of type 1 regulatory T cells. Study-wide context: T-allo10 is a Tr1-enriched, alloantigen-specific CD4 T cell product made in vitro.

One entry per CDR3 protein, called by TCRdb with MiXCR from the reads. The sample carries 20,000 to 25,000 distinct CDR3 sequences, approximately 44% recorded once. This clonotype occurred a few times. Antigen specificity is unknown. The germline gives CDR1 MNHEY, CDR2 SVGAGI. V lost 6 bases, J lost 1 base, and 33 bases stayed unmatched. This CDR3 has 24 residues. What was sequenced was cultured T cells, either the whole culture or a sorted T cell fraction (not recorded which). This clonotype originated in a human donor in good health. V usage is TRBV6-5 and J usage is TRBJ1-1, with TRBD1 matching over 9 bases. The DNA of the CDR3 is TGTGCCAGCAGGCATGGGCGAATTTATCCCCTTAATATCCTGGGACAGGGCAAGAACACTGAAGCTTTCTTT. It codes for CASRHGRIYPLNILGQGKNTEAFF.